This TCR beta chain was sequenced during a study of early T cells in non-severe SARS-CoV-2 infection. TCRdb reprocessed the 5' RACE reads with MiXCR, giving one entry per CDR3 protein. The table lists just under 90,000 distinct CDR3 sequences, 14% of them singletons. J was trimmed by 3 bases and V by 4 bases; bases with no gene match: 10. The germline gives CDR1 LGHNT, CDR2 FRNRAP. This CDR3 has 16 amino acids. The chain joins TRBV12-5 to TRBJ2-7, with 9 bases aligning to TRBD1. This sequence was found in an adult who was a healthcare worker with PCR-confirmed SARS-CoV-2 infection or an uninfected control (not recorded which). The specimen sequenced was whole blood. Here the CDR3 DNA reads TGTGCTAGTGGTTGGACGGGACAGGGTTCGGGCTACGAGCAGTACTTC. Amino acid sequence: CASGWTGQGSGYEQYF.